This TCR beta chain came from a study of T cell repertoires in aging, cancer and after chemotherapy. About the research overall: Patients with glioblastoma brain tumors were sampled before and after temozolomide-based therapy.

Germline-derived CDR1 and CDR2 are MNHEY and SVGAGI. The V end lost 4 bases, the J end lost 4 bases, and 16 bases lay between the germline ends. The CDR3 contains 15 residues. The template was genomic DNA from peripheral blood, not RNA. Study outcomes and limitations: Compared with age-matched healthy donors, untreated hematological or solid cancer patients showed higher blood TCR clonality. Loss of evenness, beyond lost richness, contributed to age-related TCR diversity decline in cancer patients.

Comment on this clonotype: The antigen remains unidentified.

A mixed TRB-A/B primer pool amplified rearranged TRB by multiplex touch-down PCR. TCRdb reprocessed the multiplex PCR reads via MiXCR and lists one record per CDR3 protein. The sample contains 2,500 to 3,500 distinct CDR3 sequences, more than 20% of which appear only once. The specimen was blood. The sequence derives from a human donor with a solid tumor. The chain recombines TRBV6-5 with TRBJ2-5, with a tentative D call TRBD2 (5 bases). The CDR3 reads CASSFDIRGSETQYF. The DNA of the CDR3 is TGTGCCAGCAGTTTCGACATTCGAGGGTCAGAGACCCAGTACTTC.